The 18 T cell receptor beta chains in this list originate from one sample, sequenced in a study of cytomegalovirus exposure and HLA in healthy donors. The PCR ran on 60 Vbeta and 13 Jbeta primers. This table comes from immunoSEQ multiplex PCR, and its TCRdb copy is limited to in-frame clones, with some not included. The sample contains approximately 110,000 clones, over 55% of which appear only once. Material: PBMCs. The origin of the receptors is a man younger than 30 in good health and CMV-seropositive.

The chain joins TRBV15 to TRBJ2-5, with TRBD2 as a possible D gene (6 bases). V lost 1 base to trimming and J lost 5 bases, with 14 bases between them. Looked up from germline, CDR1 is LNHNV and CDR2 is YYDKDF (reference sequence). The CDR3 has 15 residues. The CDR3 DNA reads TGTGCCACCAGCAGAGTGTGGGGGGTAGGGGAGACCCAGTACTTC. This sequence encodes CATSRVWGVGETQYF.

The V and J genes are TRBV27 and TRBJ2-3; tentative D call: TRBD1 (5 bases). Germline V gives CDR1 MNHEY, CDR2 SMNVEV (reference sequence). V was cut by 3 bases and J by 2 bases, with 12 bases left in between. The CDR3 has 15 residues. The CDR3 DNA is TGTGCCAGCAGTTTCGGACAAGGCTACACAGATACGCAGTATTTT. Its protein is CASSFGQGYTDTQYF.

The V call is TRBV29-1, the J call TRBJ2-5, with TRBD2 identical over 8 bases. Germline CDR1 is SQVTM and CDR2 is ANQGSEA. This CDR3 contains 13 residues. The DNA of the CDR3 is TGCGGCGCCCAGGGACTAGATGGAGAGACCCAGTACTTC. Its protein product is CGAQGLDGETQYF.

This clone was seen more than once but under ten times. This chain connects TRBV10-2 to TRBJ1-1; no clear D. The V end was cut by 3 bases, the J end by 10 bases, with 12 bases between. The CDR3 has 12 amino acids. Germline V gene sequence: CDR1 WSHSY, CDR2 SAAADI. DNA for the CDR3: TGCGCCAGCAGTGAAATAGCGAAGTCAGCTTTCTTT. Translation: CASSEIAKSAFF.

This chain joins TRBV7-3 and TRBJ2-1; the match to TRBD2 covers 8 bases. V shed 5 bases, J shed 6 bases, and the junction held 9 bases outside the gene matches. The CDR3 has 15 amino acids. Germline V gives CDR1 SGHTA, CDR2 FQGTGA. As DNA, the CDR3 is TGTGCCAGCAGCCGACAAGCGGGGGTATCCAATGAGCAGTTCTTC. Protein product: CASSRQAGVSNEQFF.

The chain has TRBV27 and TRBJ2-2; TRBD2 matches 13 bases. With V trimmed by 3 bases and J by 5 bases, 6 bases remained unmatched. The germline V gene encodes CDR1 MNHEY and CDR2 SMNVEV (reference sequence). The CDR3 contains 17 residues. The CDR3 spells CASSFVLAGGLTGELFF. For the CDR3, the DNA is TGTGCCAGCAGTTTCGTACTAGCGGGGGGGCTTACCGGGGAGCTGTTTTTT.

J is TRBJ1-1 and V is TRBV5-1; D call uncertain. With 0 bases removed from V and 1 base from J, the gap between germline ends came to 10 bases. The CDR3 is 15 amino acids. Germline V gene sequence: CDR1 SGHRS, CDR2 YFSETQ. The CDR3 reads CASSLGRMGNTEAFF. In DNA form, the CDR3 reads TGCGCCAGCAGCTTGGGGCGGATGGGGAACACTGAAGCTTTCTTT.

The V call is TRBV6-9, the J call TRBJ2-7; perhaps TRBD1 as D (5 bases). V lost 1 base to trimming and J lost 1 base, with 14 bases between them. Germline CDR1 reads MNHGY; CDR2 reads SVAAGI. This CDR3 has 16 residues. The CDR3 here is CASSYYRISPSYEQYV. For the CDR3, the DNA is TGTGCCAGCAGTTATTACAGGATATCCCCATCCTACGAGCAGTACGTC.

The chain combines TRBV6-5 with TRBJ1-1; D perhaps matches TRBD1 (6 bases). Looked up from germline, CDR1 is MNHEY and CDR2 is SVGAGI. The CDR3 contains 14 residues. Trimming shortened V by 7 bases and J by 8 bases, and 20 bases separated the two germline ends. The CDR3 coding sequence is TGTGCCAGCACTCCGACCCCGGGACACCAAGAAGCTTTCTTT. It encodes CASTPTPGHQEAFF.

The V and J genes are TRBV6-1 and TRBJ1-5; TRBD1 is a possible D gene (6 bases). Trimming cost V 5 bases and J 3 bases, with 11 bases left between them. Looked up from germline, CDR1 is MNHNS and CDR2 is SASEGT. The CDR3 sequence is 14 residues long. Written as DNA, the CDR3 is TGTGCCAGCAGTTCCCGGGACATCAATCAGCCCCAGCATTTT. It is translated as CASSSRDINQPQHF.

The rearrangement links TRBV11-2 to TRBJ1-1; a weak D match, TRBD1 (5 bases). Germline lookup yields CDR1 SGHAT and CDR2 FQNNGV. The CDR3 is 15 residues long. The V end lost 1 base, the J end lost 1 base, and 10 bases lay between the germline ends. The CDR3 region has the DNA TGTGCCAGCAGCTTAGTGGGGGGGAGGAACACTGAAGCTTTCTTT. Protein product: CASSLVGGRNTEAFF.

The CDR3 DNA reads as TGTGCCAGCAGCCGCCGGGGGGCGATATTCTATGGCTACACCTTC. Its translation: CASSRRGAIFYGYTF. The chain links TRBV5-4 to TRBJ1-2, with a possible D match to TRBD1 (6 bases). With 4 bases removed from V and 4 bases from J, the gap between germline ends came to 17 bases. Germline values: CDR1 SGHNT, CDR2 YYREEE (reference sequence). The CDR3 contains 15 residues.

This clone came up once. The chain links TRBV6-6 to TRBJ1-2; 11 bases match TRBD1. Germline V gene lookup returns CDR1 MNHNY and CDR2 SVGAGI (reference sequence). Trimming took 2 bases from V and 6 from J; bases not matched to a gene: 2. CDR3 length: 14 residues. CDR3 in DNA: TGTGCCAGCAGTTACCGGGGACAGGGGGATGGCTACACCTTC. Its translation: CASSYRGQGDGYTF.

This clone was observed a single time. The V and J genes are TRBV6-6 and TRBJ2-5; tentatively, D is TRBD1 (6 bases). Germline V lookup: CDR1 MNHNY, CDR2 SVGAGI (reference sequence). The CDR3 covers 15 residues. The germline V and J ends were trimmed by 7 bases and 2 bases, with 17 bases remaining between them. The CDR3 reads CASTQMQGSQETQYF. DNA for the CDR3: TGTGCCAGCACCCAGATGCAGGGGTCGCAAGAGACCCAGTACTTC.

This chain joins TRBV27 and TRBJ1-2; unclear D gene. The CDR3 loop spans 14 amino acids. In germline, CDR1 is MNHEY, CDR2 SMNVEV (reference sequence). The ends were cut back, 5 bases at V and 4 bases at J, with 14 bases in the middle. This chain's CDR3 is CASSPAAYSYGYTF. CDR3 nucleotide sequence: TGTGCCAGCAGTCCTGCGGCGTACTCCTATGGCTACACCTTC.

The V and J genes are TRBV15 and TRBJ1-5; 10 bases agree with TRBD1. The V gene end was trimmed by 0 bases and the J gene end by 3 bases; junction bases not matched to a gene: 5. CDR1 is LNHNV and CDR2 is YYDKDF in the germline V gene (reference sequence). The CDR3 has 17 residues. The CDR3 nucleotides read TGTGCCACCAGCAGAGATTGGGGGACAGGGGACAATCAGCCCCAGCATTTT. Translation gives CATSRDWGTGDNQPQHF.

This sequence joins TRBV5-1 and TRBJ1-1; D call uncertain. Trimming took off 0 bases at V and 1 base at J, with 7 bases between the two ends. Germline lookup yields CDR1 SGHRS and CDR2 YFSETQ. This CDR3 has 14 amino acids. CDR3 sequence reads: CASSLGPTNTEAFF. CDR3 nucleotides: TGCGCCAGCAGCTTGGGGCCCACGAACACTGAAGCTTTCTTT.

Comment on this clone: The junction departs from the called germline gene at one end, perhaps through a read error. The chain combines TRBV7-9 with TRBJ2-2; D uncertain. The CDR3 is 14 residues long. The germline gives CDR1 SEHNR, CDR2 FQNEAQ (reference sequence). CDR3 DNA sequence: TGTTCCAGCAGCTTAACGGGTTACACCGGGGAGCTGTTTTTT. This encodes CSSSLTGYTGELFF.